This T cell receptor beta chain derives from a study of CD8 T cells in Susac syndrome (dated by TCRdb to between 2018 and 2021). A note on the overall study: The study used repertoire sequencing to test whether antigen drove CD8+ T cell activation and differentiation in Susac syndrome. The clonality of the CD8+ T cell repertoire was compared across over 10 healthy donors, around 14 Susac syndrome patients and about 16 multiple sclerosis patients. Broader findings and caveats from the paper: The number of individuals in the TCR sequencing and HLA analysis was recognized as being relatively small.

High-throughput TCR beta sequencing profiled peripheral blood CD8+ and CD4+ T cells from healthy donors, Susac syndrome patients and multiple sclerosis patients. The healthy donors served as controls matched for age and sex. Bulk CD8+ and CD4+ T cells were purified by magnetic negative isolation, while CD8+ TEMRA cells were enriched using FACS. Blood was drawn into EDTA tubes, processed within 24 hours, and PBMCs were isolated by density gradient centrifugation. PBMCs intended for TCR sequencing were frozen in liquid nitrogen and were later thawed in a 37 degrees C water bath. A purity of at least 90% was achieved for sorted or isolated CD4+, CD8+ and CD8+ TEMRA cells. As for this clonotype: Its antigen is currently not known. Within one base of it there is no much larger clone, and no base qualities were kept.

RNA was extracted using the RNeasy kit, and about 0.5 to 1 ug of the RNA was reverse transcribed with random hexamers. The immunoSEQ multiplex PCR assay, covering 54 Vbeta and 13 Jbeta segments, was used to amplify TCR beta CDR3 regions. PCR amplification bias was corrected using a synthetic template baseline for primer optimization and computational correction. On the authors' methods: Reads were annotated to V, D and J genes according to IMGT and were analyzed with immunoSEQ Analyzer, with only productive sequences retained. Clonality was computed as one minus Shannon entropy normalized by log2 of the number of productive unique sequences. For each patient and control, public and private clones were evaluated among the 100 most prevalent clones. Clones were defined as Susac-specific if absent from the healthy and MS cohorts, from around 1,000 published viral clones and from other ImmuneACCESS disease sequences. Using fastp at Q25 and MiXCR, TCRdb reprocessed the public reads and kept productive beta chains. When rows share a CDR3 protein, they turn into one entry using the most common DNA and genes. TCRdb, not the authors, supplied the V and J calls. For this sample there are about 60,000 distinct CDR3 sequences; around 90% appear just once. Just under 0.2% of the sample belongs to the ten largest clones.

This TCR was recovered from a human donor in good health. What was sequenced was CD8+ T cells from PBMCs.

Here is the DNA: TGTGCCAGCAGCTTAGGGGGGGTGGAGACCCAGTACTTC. Its translation is CASSLGGVETQYF. In this chain, TRBV11-2 is recombined with TRBJ2-5; 6 matching bases give a weak D call of TRBD2. The germline V gene yields SGHAT for CDR1 and FQNNGV for CDR2. Deletion took 1 base off V and 5 bases off J, with a span of 8 bases between the germline ends. The CDR3 has 13 amino acids, counting the end cysteine and phenylalanine. Only CDR3 DNA is held: 39 bases, read in frame from base 1.